The 2 T cell receptor beta chains in this list originate from one sample, sequenced in a study of T cell changes during pregnancy in multiple sclerosis. TCRdb's copy holds only in-frame clones and misses some; the assay was immunoSEQ multiplex PCR. The profile shows under 50,000 clones, roughly 89% of them singletons. The sequencing here drew on CD4+ T cells from peripheral blood mononuclear cells, taken in the second trimester of pregnancy. The receptors were sampled from a female donor in good health, enrolled as a control in a pregnancy study.

V and J are TRBV27 and TRBJ2-1; 11 bases are shared with TRBD2. The CDR3 extends over 16 amino acids. V dropped 3 bases and J dropped 8; count of bases not matched to a gene: 9. In germline, CDR1 is MNHEY, CDR2 SMNVEV (reference sequence). The CDR3, as DNA: TGTGCCAGCAGTTTTTGGCTAGCGGGGGGTATAGATGAGCAGTTCTTC. Its translation: CASSFWLAGGIDEQFF.

The V call is TRBV7-9, the J call TRBJ2-1; a weak D match, TRBD1 (5 bases). V lost 4 bases to trimming and J lost 2 bases, with 9 bases between them. CDR3 size: 14 residues. Germline values: CDR1 SEHNR, CDR2 FQNEAQ (reference sequence). CDR3 in DNA: TGTGCCAGCAGCTCCCAGGGCCCCTACAATGAGCAGTTCTTC. Its translation is CASSSQGPYNEQFF.